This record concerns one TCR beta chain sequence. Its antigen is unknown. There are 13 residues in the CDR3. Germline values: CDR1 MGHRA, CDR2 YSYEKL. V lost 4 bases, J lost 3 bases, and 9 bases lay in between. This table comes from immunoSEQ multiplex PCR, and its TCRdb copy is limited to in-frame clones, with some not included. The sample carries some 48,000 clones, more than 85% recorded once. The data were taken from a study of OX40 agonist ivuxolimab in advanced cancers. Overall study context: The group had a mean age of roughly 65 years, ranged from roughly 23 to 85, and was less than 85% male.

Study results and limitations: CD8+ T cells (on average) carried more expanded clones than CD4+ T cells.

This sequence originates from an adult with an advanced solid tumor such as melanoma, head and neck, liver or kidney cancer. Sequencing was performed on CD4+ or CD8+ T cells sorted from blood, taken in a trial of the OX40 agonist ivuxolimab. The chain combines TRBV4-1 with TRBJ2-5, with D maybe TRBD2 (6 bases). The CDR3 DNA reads TGCGCCAGCAGCCGCCGACTAGAAGAGACCCAGTACTTC. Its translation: CASSRRLEETQYF.